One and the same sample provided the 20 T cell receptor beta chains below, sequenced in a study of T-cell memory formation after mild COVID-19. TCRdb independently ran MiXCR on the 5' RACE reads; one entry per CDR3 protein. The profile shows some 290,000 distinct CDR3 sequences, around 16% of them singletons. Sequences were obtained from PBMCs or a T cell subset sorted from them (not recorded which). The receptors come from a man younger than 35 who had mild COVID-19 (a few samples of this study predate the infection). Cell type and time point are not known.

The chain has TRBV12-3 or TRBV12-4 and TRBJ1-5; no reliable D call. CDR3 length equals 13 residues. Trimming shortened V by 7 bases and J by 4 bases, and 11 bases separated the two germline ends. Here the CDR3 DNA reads TGTGCCAGCACCACTGGAAGGAATCAGCCCCAGCATTTT. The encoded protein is CASTTGRNQPQHF.

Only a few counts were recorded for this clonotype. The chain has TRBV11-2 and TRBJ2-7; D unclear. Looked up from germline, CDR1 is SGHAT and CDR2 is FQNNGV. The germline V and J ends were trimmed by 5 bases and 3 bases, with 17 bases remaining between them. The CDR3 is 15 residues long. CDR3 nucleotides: TGTGCCAGCAGCCTCGGATCTGGGAATTTCTACGAGCAGTACGTC. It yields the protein CASSLGSGNFYEQYV.

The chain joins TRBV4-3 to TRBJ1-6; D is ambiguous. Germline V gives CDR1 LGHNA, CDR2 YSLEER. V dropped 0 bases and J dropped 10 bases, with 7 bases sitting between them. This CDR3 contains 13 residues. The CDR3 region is CASSQDIDSPLHF. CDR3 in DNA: TGCGCCAGCAGCCAAGACATAGACTCACCCCTCCACTTT.

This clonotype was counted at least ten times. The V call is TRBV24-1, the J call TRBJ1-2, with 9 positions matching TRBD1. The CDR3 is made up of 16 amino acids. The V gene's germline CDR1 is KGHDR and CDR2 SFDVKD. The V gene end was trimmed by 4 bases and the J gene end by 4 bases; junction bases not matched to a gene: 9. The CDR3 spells CATSDPRGQGFYGYTF. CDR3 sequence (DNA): TGTGCCACCAGTGACCCTCGGGGACAGGGTTTCTATGGCTACACCTTC.

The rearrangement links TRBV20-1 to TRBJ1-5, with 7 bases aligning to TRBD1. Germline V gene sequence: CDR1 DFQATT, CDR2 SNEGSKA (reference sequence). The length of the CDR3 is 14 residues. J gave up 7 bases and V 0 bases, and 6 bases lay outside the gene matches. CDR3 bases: TGCAGTGCTAGAGATCAAGGGGGCGGCCAGCCCCAGCATTTT. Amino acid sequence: CSARDQGGGQPQHF.

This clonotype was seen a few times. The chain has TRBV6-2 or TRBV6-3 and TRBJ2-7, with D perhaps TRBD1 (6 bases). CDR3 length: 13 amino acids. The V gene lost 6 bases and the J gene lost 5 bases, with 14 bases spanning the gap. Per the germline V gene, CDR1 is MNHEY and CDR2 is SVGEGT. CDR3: CASRQGMVHEQYF. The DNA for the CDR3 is TGTGCCAGCAGACAGGGTATGGTTCACGAGCAGTACTTC.

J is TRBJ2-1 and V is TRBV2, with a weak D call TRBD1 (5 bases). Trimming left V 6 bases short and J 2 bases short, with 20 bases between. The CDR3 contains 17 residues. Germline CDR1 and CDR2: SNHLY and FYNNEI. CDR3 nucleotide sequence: TGTGCCAGCAGCCCCCACGCCGGGCCCAGGGCCTACAATGAGCAGTTCTTC. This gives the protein CASSPHAGPRAYNEQFF.

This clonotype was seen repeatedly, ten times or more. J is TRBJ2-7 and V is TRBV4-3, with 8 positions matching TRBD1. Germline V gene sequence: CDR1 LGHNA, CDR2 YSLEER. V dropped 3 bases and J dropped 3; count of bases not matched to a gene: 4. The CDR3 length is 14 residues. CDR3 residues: CASSQWTGYYEQYF. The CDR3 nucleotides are TGCGCCAGCAGCCAGTGGACAGGGTACTACGAGCAGTACTTC.

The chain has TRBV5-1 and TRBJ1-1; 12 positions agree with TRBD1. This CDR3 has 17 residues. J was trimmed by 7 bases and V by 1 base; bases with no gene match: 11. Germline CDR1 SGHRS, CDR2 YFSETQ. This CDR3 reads CASSLTQPGQGAVEAFF. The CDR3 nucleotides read TGCGCCAGCAGCTTGACCCAACCGGGACAGGGGGCGGTTGAAGCTTTCTTT.

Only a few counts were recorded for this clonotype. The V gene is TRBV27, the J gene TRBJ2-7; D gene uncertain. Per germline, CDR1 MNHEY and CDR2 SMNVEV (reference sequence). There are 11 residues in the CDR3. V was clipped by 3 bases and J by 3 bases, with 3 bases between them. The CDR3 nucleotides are TGTGCCAGCAGTTTTAACTACGAGCAGTACTTC. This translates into CASSFNYEQYF.

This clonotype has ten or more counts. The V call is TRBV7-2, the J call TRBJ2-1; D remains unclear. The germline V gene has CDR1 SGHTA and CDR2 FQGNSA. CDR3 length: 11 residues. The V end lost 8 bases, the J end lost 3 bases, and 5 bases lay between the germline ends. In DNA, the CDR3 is TGTGCCAGCGGCGGCTACAATGAGCAGTTCTTC. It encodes CASGGYNEQFF.

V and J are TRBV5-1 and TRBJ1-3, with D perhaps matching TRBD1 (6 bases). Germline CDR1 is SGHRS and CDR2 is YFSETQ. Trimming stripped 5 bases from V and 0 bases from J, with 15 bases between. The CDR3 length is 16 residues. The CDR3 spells CASRYGQPGSGNTIYF. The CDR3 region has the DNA TGCGCCAGCAGGTACGGACAGCCCGGCTCTGGAAACACCATATATTTT.

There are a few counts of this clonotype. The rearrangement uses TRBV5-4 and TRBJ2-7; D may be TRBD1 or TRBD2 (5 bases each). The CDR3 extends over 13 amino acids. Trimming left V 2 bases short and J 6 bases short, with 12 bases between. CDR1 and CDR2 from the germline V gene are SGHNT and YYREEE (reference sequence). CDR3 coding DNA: TGTGCCAGCAGCTTCCGAGGGGTTAGCGAGCAGTACGTC. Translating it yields CASSFRGVSEQYV.

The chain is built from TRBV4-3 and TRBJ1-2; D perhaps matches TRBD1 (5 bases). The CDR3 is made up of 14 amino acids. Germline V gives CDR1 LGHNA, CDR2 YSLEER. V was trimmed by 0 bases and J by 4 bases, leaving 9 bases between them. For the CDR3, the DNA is TGCGCCAGCAGCCAAGATACGACAGCCTATGGCTACACCTTC. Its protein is CASSQDTTAYGYTF.

CDR3 nucleotides: TGTGCCAGCAGCGTAGGAGGGCGGGGGGCCGAGACCCAGTACTTC. Protein product: CASSVGGRGAETQYF. This sequence joins TRBV9 and TRBJ2-5; 8 bases map to TRBD2. Trimming took 0 bases from V and 5 from J; bases not matched to a gene: 6. This CDR3 spans 15 amino acids. Germline V gene data show CDR1 as SGDLS and CDR2 as YYNGEE.

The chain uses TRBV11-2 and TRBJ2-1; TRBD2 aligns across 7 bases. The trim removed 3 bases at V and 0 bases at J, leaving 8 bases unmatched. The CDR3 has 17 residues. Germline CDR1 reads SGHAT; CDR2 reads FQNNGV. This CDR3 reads CASSLPLAANSYNEQFF. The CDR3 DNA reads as TGTGCCAGCAGCTTGCCGCTAGCGGCCAACTCCTACAATGAGCAGTTCTTC.

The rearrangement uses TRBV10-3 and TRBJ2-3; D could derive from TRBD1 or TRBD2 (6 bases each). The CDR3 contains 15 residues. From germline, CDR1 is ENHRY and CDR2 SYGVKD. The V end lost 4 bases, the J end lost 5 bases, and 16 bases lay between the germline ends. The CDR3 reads CAISAPGAKGDTQYF. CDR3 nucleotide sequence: TGTGCCATCAGTGCCCCGGGGGCAAAAGGAGATACGCAGTATTTT.

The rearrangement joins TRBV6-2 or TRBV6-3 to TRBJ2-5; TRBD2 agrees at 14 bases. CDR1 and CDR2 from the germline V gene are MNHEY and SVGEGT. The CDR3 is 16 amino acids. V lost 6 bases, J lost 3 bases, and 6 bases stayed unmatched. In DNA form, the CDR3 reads TGTGCCAGCAGAGGACTAGCGGGGGGCAAGGAAGAGACCCAGTACTTC. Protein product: CASRGLAGGKEETQYF.

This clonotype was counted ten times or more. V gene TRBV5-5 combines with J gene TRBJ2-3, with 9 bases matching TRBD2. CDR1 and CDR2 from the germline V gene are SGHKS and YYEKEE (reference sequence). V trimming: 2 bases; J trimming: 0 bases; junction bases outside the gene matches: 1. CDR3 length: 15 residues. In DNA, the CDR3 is TGTGCCAGCAGCTTAGCGGGGGGCAGCACAGATACGCAGTATTTT. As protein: CASSLAGGSTDTQYF.

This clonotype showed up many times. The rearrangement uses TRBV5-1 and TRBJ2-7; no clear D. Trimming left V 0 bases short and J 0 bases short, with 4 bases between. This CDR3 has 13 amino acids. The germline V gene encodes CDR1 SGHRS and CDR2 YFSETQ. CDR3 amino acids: CASSLVDSYEQYF. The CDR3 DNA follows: TGCGCCAGCAGCTTGGTGGACTCCTACGAGCAGTACTTC.